This record concerns one T cell receptor (beta chain) sequence. This sample was included in a study of blood T cell repertoires in COVID-19. Looking at the study overall: Samples came from the United States, Italy and Spain, spanning acute and convalescent COVID-19. Sample material is recorded as cDNA or gDNA derived from T cells, B-cell-depleted T cells, or PBMCs.

The CDR3 has 14 amino acids. CDR1 SEHNR and CDR2 FQNEAQ come from the germline V gene (reference sequence). Trimming pared 1 base from V and 4 bases from J, leaving 10 bases between. In the original processing: Amplification with reference gene primers provided the estimates of nucleated cell counts. Here immunoSEQ multiplex PCR was the method, and the copy in TCRdb shows in-frame clones only, minus some. That table is the source of V, J and clone size, and D and trimming were worked out from the DNA. In the table there are 230,000 or so clones, 80% to 90% of which are singletons. The chain links TRBV7-9 to TRBJ2-5; weak D call: TRBD1 (5 bases). The receptor was derived from a man aged 35 to 55 who had recovered from COVID-19. The specimen sequenced was peripheral blood. CDR3 coding DNA: TGTGCCAGCAGCTTAGTTGGGCAGGGAGAGACCCAGTACTTC. Its protein is CASSLVGQGETQYF.